These 30 T cell receptor beta chains were sequenced from one sample in a study of blood T cells in healthy people across ages (dated by TCRdb to about 2015). Library construction relied on 5' RACE. The sequencer was an Illumina HiSeq 2500. The second PCR ran for about 6 to 12 cycles and used a J-beta primer mix along with a sample-barcoded 5' primer. Through fastp at Q25 and MiXCR, TCRdb rebuilt clones from the public reads, retaining in-frame beta chains. Rows are combined by CDR3 protein, so each entry shows the most common genes and DNA. This sample comprises about 750,000 distinct CDR3 sequences, about 53% of them detected only once. Of the sample, under 50% falls within the top ten clones. The sample was blood. These receptors originate from an elderly man in good health.

This sequence joins TRBV7-2 and TRBJ2-4, with 9 nucleotides matching TRBD2. CDR3 length equals 15 residues. The germline gives CDR1 SGHTA, CDR2 FQGNSA. J gave up 8 bases and V 3 bases, and 8 bases lay outside the gene matches. The CDR3 region is CASSLASGNRDIQYF. The DNA for the CDR3 is TGTGCCAGCAGCTTGGCTAGCGGGAACAGGGACATTCAGTACTTC.

This clonotype has more than one count but fewer than ten. The V and J genes are TRBV29-1 and TRBJ2-7; TRBD2 aligns across 8 bases. Germline lookup yields CDR1 SQVTM and CDR2 ANQGSEA. The V gene end was trimmed by 3 bases and the J gene end by 4 bases; junction bases not matched to a gene: 8. The CDR3 loop spans 14 amino acids. Here the CDR3 reads CSVDTGGLGYEQYF. The CDR3 DNA follows: TGCAGCGTTGATACGGGGGGGTTGGGGTACGAGCAGTACTTC.

This clonotype occurred a few times. At one end the junction does not follow the germline gene, possibly because of a read error. This chain joins TRBV7-7 and TRBJ2-1, with 9 positions matching TRBD2. Germline assignment: CDR1 SSHAT and CDR2 FNYEAQ (reference sequence). This CDR3 comprises 14 residues. The CDR3 loop is CASSSIAGANEQFF. The DNA of the CDR3 is TGTGCTAGCAGCTCGATAGCGGGAGCCAATGAGCAGTTCTTC.

The chain carries TRBV20-1 and TRBJ2-4; D not certain. The J call may be mistaken, given a closer DNA end match to TRBJ2-7. The CDR3 runs 15 residues. CDR1 and CDR2 from the germline V gene are DFQATT and SNEGSKA (reference sequence). The CDR3 sequence: CSAIGLGNGLREQYF. Written as DNA, the CDR3 is TGCAGTGCTATAGGTTTGGGAAACGGGTTGCGCGAGCAGTACTTC.

The sample holds one count of this clonotype. The chain employs TRBV7-2 and TRBJ2-7; 7 positions match TRBD2. The CDR3 has 15 residues. Germline CDR1 is SGHTA and CDR2 is FQGNSA. The V and J ends lost 3 bases and 1 base, in that order; junction bases with no gene match: 6. CDR3 DNA sequence: TGTGCCAGCAGCTTTTCGCGGGAGAGGTCCTACGAGCAGTACTTC. This translates into CASSFSRERSYEQYF.

V is TRBV2 and J is TRBJ2-7; D call uncertain. Germline V gene data show CDR1 as SNHLY and CDR2 as FYNNEI. Trimming removed 1 base at V and 4 bases at J, with 5 bases between. The CDR3 spans 12 residues. CDR3 sequence (DNA): TGTGCCAGCAGTGAAGTGAAGTACGAGCAGTACTTC. This translates into CASSEVKYEQYF.

This clonotype was seen a single time. The chain uses TRBV7-8 and TRBJ2-5; D gene uncertain. This CDR3 is built from 14 residues. Trimming took off 4 bases at V and 2 bases at J, with 11 bases between the two ends. Germline V CDR1 and CDR2: SGHVS, FQNEAQ. In nucleotides, the CDR3 is TGTGCCAGCAGCTCACGGGCCTCGCAAGAGACCCAGTACTTC. Translation: CASSSRASQETQYF. Full variable domain (missing parts from reference TRBV7-8 and TRBJ2-5): GAGVSQSPRYKVAKRGQDVALRCDPISGHVSLFWYQQALGQGPEFLTYFQNEAQLDKSGLPSDRFFAERPEGSVSTLKIQRTQQEDSAVYLCASSSRASQETQYFGPGTRLLVL.

The chain links TRBV4-2 to TRBJ2-7; 12 bases agree with TRBD2. Germline V gene data show CDR1 as LGHNA and CDR2 as YNFKEQ. Trimming took 0 bases from V and 7 from J; bases not matched to a gene: 4. This CDR3 is 15 amino acids long. The chain's CDR3 is CASSQDSTSGREQYF. For the CDR3, the DNA is TGTGCCAGCAGCCAAGATTCAACTAGCGGGAGGGAGCAGTACTTC.

The J gene is TRBJ2-7, the V gene TRBV29-1, with 7 bases matching TRBD1. Germline V gene lookup returns CDR1 SQVTM and CDR2 ANQGSEA. CDR3 length: 19 residues. The J segment lost 2 bases and the V segment lost 0 bases, leaving 19 bases of the junction unmatched. In nucleotides, the CDR3 is TGCAGCGTTGAAGATCTCAAGTTCTTGGTGAGACAGGGCCCCTACGAGCAGTACTTC. Amino acids: CSVEDLKFLVRQGPYEQYF.

In this sample, this clonotype turned up a few times. V gene TRBV6-5 combines with J gene TRBJ1-1; the match to TRBD1 covers 7 bases. The CDR3 contains 11 residues. Germline V gene lookup returns CDR1 MNHEY and CDR2 SVGAGI. The V gene end was trimmed by 3 bases and the J gene end by 10 bases; junction bases not matched to a gene: 2. The CDR3 region is CASSYEGAAFF. The DNA of the CDR3 is TGTGCCAGCAGTTATGAGGGGGCAGCTTTCTTT.

This clonotype was counted between two and nine times. The J gene is TRBJ2-5, the V gene TRBV2; D unclear. The CDR3 loop spans 11 amino acids. Germline V gene lookup returns CDR1 SNHLY and CDR2 FYNNEI. V was trimmed by 8 bases and J by 5 bases, leaving 9 bases between them. The CDR3 sequence is CASLAWETQYF. As DNA, the CDR3 is TGTGCCAGCTTGGCTTGGGAGACCCAGTACTTC.

The DNA of the CDR3 is TGTGCCAGCAGCTTACCGGGAGCCGGCGGGGAGCTGTTTTTT. Its protein is CASSLPGAGGELFF. V is TRBV11-2 and J is TRBJ2-2, with D maybe TRBD2 (6 bases). Germline loops: CDR1 SGHAT, CDR2 FQNNGV. V lost 2 bases and J 7 bases, leaving 11 bases between the germline ends. The length of the CDR3 is 14 residues. The whole variable domain, filled in from reference TRBV11-2 and TRBJ2-2, reads EAGVAQSPRYKIIEKRQSVAFWCNPISGHATLYWYQQILGQGPKLLIQFQNNGVVDDSQLPKDRFSAERLKGVDSTLKIQPAKLEDSAVYLCASSLPGAGGELFFGEGSRLTVL.

This rearrangement joins TRBV20-1 to TRBJ2-7; D unresolved. The CDR3 contains 13 residues. Per the germline V gene, CDR1 is DFQATT and CDR2 is SNEGSKA (reference sequence). V was shortened by 3 bases and J by 3 bases, with 12 bases between the two germline ends. In nucleotides, the CDR3 is TGCAGTGCTAGTATTCGGATGGACTACGAGCAGTACTTC. Translating gives CSASIRMDYEQYF.

This clonotype was observed a few times. The gene calls are TRBV27 and TRBJ2-5; weak D call: TRBD1 (5 bases). Trimming removed 7 bases at V and 0 bases at J, with 12 bases between. The CDR3 consists of 14 residues. Looked up from germline, CDR1 is MNHEY and CDR2 is SMNVEV (reference sequence). The CDR3 bases are TGTGCCAGCACCCGGGCAGGGTACCAAGAGACCCAGTACTTC. Its translation: CASTRAGYQETQYF.

CDR3 DNA: TGCAGTGCTAGACCCCTCCGACTAGCGGGAGTGGGGAATGAGCAGTTCTTC. It encodes CSARPLRLAGVGNEQFF. The rearrangement joins TRBV20-1 to TRBJ2-1; 12 positions agree with TRBD2. Trimming cost V 2 bases and J 7 bases; bases outside gene matches: 12. This CDR3 is 17 amino acids long. Germline V lookup: CDR1 DFQATT, CDR2 SNEGSKA (reference sequence).

The genes are TRBV28 and TRBJ2-7; D is perhaps TRBD2 (6 bases). Germline V CDR1 and CDR2: MDHEN, SYDVKM. This CDR3 spans 17 amino acids. Trimming took 6 bases from V and 0 from J, leaving 21 bases between them. The CDR3 here is CASRRSSSVISSYEQYF. The CDR3 region has the DNA TGTGCCAGCAGGCGATCCTCTAGCGTAATAAGCTCCTACGAGCAGTACTTC.

The chain recombines TRBV24-1 with TRBJ2-2; D is possibly TRBD1 (6 bases). CDR3 length: 17 amino acids. V was shortened by 3 bases and J by 6 bases, with 19 bases between the two germline ends. The germline gives CDR1 KGHDR, CDR2 SFDVKD. Here the CDR3 reads CATSDVTGPRRSGELFF. The CDR3 DNA reads TGTGCCACCAGTGATGTGACAGGTCCTCGGAGATCCGGGGAGCTGTTTTTT.

In the case of this clonotype: Mismatch with germline at one junction end may stem from a read error. The chain has TRBV9 and TRBJ1-2, with D perhaps matching TRBD1 (5 bases). The CDR3 covers 16 residues. The germline V gene has CDR1 SGDLS and CDR2 YYNGEE. The CDR3 protein is CASSEDGAANNYSYTF. CDR3 DNA sequence: TGTGCCAGCAGCGAGGATGGGGCAGCTAACAACTATAGCTACACCTTC.

J is TRBJ2-1 and V is TRBV11-2; TRBD1 matches at 8 bases. V dropped 10 bases and J dropped 7; count of bases not matched to a gene: 9. The germline V gene encodes CDR1 SGHAT and CDR2 FQNNGV. The CDR3 runs to 13 residues. CDR3 sequence: CAILGRGLNEQFF. CDR3 sequence (DNA): TGTGCCATCCTGGGCAGGGGGCTGAATGAGCAGTTCTTC. Drawing the rest from reference TRBV11-2 and TRBJ2-1, the complete variable domain is EAGVAQSPRYKIIEKRQSVAFWCNPISGHATLYWYQQILGQGPKLLIQFQNNGVVDDSQLPKDRFSAERLKGVDSTLKIQPAKLEDSAVYLCAILGRGLNEQFFGPGTRLTVL.

The chain is built from TRBV4-2 and TRBJ2-1, with 8 bases identical to TRBD2. The CDR3 is 13 residues long. V shed 4 bases, J shed 8 bases, and the junction held 4 bases outside the gene matches. Germline-derived CDR1 and CDR2 are LGHNA and YNFKEQ. The CDR3 protein is CASSLSGRDEQFF. In nucleotides, the CDR3 is TGTGCCAGCAGCCTATCCGGGAGGGATGAGCAGTTCTTC.

The chain couples TRBV20-1 to TRBJ2-6; tentatively, D is TRBD1 (5 bases). CDR3 size: 15 residues. Germline V gene lookup returns CDR1 DFQATT and CDR2 SNEGSKA (reference sequence). V was pared by 0 bases and J by 2 bases, with 8 bases between. For the CDR3, the DNA is TGCAGTGCTAGAGATAGGGGAACTGGGGCCAACGTCCTGACTTTC. Residues: CSARDRGTGANVLTF.

The rearrangement joins TRBV5-5 to TRBJ2-4; D possibly corresponds to TRBD2 (5 bases). CDR1 is SGHKS, CDR2 YYEKEE, per germline (reference sequence). Trimming shortened V by 5 bases and J by 1 base, and 10 bases separated the two germline ends. The CDR3 contains 14 residues. This CDR3 is CASRADPAKNIQYF. The CDR3 nucleotides are TGTGCCAGCAGAGCGGACCCGGCCAAAAACATTCAGTACTTC.

The chain combines TRBV2 with TRBJ2-3; 10 bases fit TRBD1. Germline assignment: CDR1 SNHLY and CDR2 FYNNEI. Trimming at V came to 5 bases and at J to 14 bases, leaving 19 bases not matched to a gene. CDR3 length equals 16 residues. The CDR3 loop reads CASSSNPGTGVEGAYF. DNA for the CDR3: TGTGCCAGCAGTTCAAACCCCGGGACAGGGGTCGAGGGAGCGTATTTT.

The genes are TRBV6-2 or TRBV6-3 and TRBJ2-7, with 7 bases lining up with TRBD1. This CDR3 spans 14 amino acids. V was pared by 7 bases and J by 2 bases, with 8 bases of the junction left unmatched. CDR1 MNHEY and CDR2 SVGEGT come from the germline V gene. In DNA form, the CDR3 reads TGTGCCAGCACACGACAGGGTAGGGCCTACGAGCAGTACTTC. Its protein product is CASTRQGRAYEQYF.

The chain recombines TRBV24-1 with TRBJ2-5, with no clear D. Per germline, CDR1 KGHDR and CDR2 SFDVKD. The CDR3 is 14 amino acids. V gave up 5 bases and J gave up 0 bases, with 9 bases separating them. CDR3 in DNA: TGTGCCACCAGTGCATCGCATAACCAAGAGACCCAGTACTTC. It specifies CATSASHNQETQYF.

The chain carries TRBV5-5 and TRBJ1-2; D is possibly TRBD1 (6 bases). CDR1 and CDR2 from the germline V gene are SGHKS and YYEKEE (reference sequence). The CDR3 is 14 amino acids. The ends were cut back, 5 bases at V and 11 bases at J, with 22 bases in the middle. The CDR3: CASSPTGTTLGYTF. In DNA, the CDR3 is TGTGCCAGCAGTCCGACCGGGACAACACTGGGGTACACCTTC.

The chain uses TRBV5-5 and TRBJ1-2, with D possibly TRBD1 on 6 matching bases. Trimming removed 2 bases from V and 8 bases from J, with 16 bases in between. This CDR3 spans 14 amino acids. Germline V gene sequence: CDR1 SGHKS, CDR2 YYEKEE (reference sequence). CDR3 sequence reads: CASSFSSGTNGYTF. The CDR3 bases are TGTGCCAGCAGCTTTAGTTCCGGGACAAACGGCTACACCTTC.

J is TRBJ1-2 and V is TRBV7-9; 7 nucleotides agree with TRBD1. CDR3 length: 14 residues. Germline V gene lookup returns CDR1 SEHNR and CDR2 FQNEAQ (reference sequence). After removal of 3 bases from V and 7 bases from J, the junction contained 8 bases not matched to a gene. CDR3: CASSLAQGESGYTF. The CDR3, as DNA: TGTGCCAGCAGCTTGGCTCAGGGGGAGAGTGGCTACACCTTC.

The chain links TRBV28 to TRBJ2-3, with 9 bases matching TRBD1. The CDR3 totals 15 residues. CDR1 is MDHEN and CDR2 is SYDVKM in the germline V gene. The V gene end was trimmed by 11 bases and the J gene end by 3 bases; junction bases not matched to a gene: 12. This chain's CDR3 is CAVPLTGGVTDTQYF. The CDR3 DNA sequence: TGTGCCGTACCGTTGACAGGGGGAGTAACAGATACGCAGTATTTT.

This chain uses TRBV5-1 with TRBJ2-7; D is uncertain. Trimming removed 4 bases at V and 7 bases at J, with 12 bases between. The CDR3 loop spans 12 amino acids. From germline, CDR1 is SGHRS and CDR2 YFSETQ. The CDR3 coding sequence is TGCGCCAGCAGCCCGGGCCTTACGGAGCAGTACTTC. This codes for CASSPGLTEQYF. The full variable domain, rest sourced from reference TRBV5-1 and TRBJ2-7, is KAGVTQTPRYLIKTRGQQVTLSCSPISGHRSVSWYQQTPGQGLQFLFEYFSETQRNKGNFPGRFSGRQFSNSRSEMNVSTLELGDSALYLCASSPGLTEQYFGPGTRLTVT.